The T cell receptor beta chain described here comes from a study of T cells in Graves' hyperthyroidism and ophthalmopathy (dated by TCRdb to about 2019). The study in broad terms: Peripheral blood was collected at initial diagnosis, before any treatment. The 100 or so discovery patients were divided at random into training and test sets in a 7:3 ratio. Once sampling was done, hyperthyroidism patients were given methimazole at a starting dose of 30 mg daily, whereas ophthalmopathy patients were given high-dose intravenous methylprednisolone. The paper reports TCR Vbeta CDR3 sequencing of over 130 peripheral blood samples: under 45 ophthalmopathy, 70 to 85 hyperthyroidism and approximately 17 progressor patients. A discovery cohort of fewer than 110 patients, 43 with Graves' ophthalmopathy and about 58 with stable Graves' hyperthyroidism, was used to find distinguishing TCR V-J signatures. In addition, the study compared T-cell repertoires in thyroid tissue and in blood from about six Graves' hyperthyroidism patients. Prospective prediction of ophthalmopathy was tested in an independent validation cohort of 18 to 20 hyperthyroidism patients and some 17 patients who later progressed to ophthalmopathy. Overall study results and their limits: Blood samples also contained most of the expanded thyroid clonotypes (frequency above 0.001), which suggests that blood repertoires may reflect thyroid immune responses. A model built on a 13 V-J signature distinguished ophthalmopathy from stable hyperthyroidism, reaching about 89% sensitivity and about 81% specificity in cross-validation and 80%/75% in testing. Sample size was not statistically predetermined, and blinding of investigators to group allocation was not performed. During validation, the model predicted progression to ophthalmopathy a median of about 5.9 months ahead of onset, with approximately 70% sensitivity and 72.22% specificity.

Amplification of TCR beta CDR3 regions was carried out from RNA transcripts. The TCR CDR3 was subjected to a first round of RT-PCR using the HTBI primer set and the Qiagen OneStep RT-PCR kit. A second multiplex PCR round built the libraries, followed by size selection and purification. Paired-end sequencing of the libraries was performed with 100 bp reads on an Illumina HiSeq2000. As for how the authors treated the data: SOAPnuke was used to process the raw data, throwing out any read that contained adapters or uncalled bases, had a mean Phred below 15, or lacked an exact constant-primer or identifier match. High-quality paired reads were merged using COPE v1.2.5, and each unique nucleotide sequence was defined as a clonotype. Clonotypes were aligned to IMGT TRBV, TRBD and TRBJ reference segments using MiTCR v1.1. Only V-J combinations with frequency above 0.0001, covering about 99% of repertoires, were analysed. A TCS score was defined as the ratio of F50 (clonal expansion) to E x V (chaos), with BLOSUM62-based TCRdist applied between CDR3 peptides within each V-J. Welch's t-statistics and random forest reduced 500 to 550 V-J features to 13, which were used in a naive Bayes classifier (R e1071). The public reads were run again by TCRdb, first through fastp at Q25 and then through MiXCR, and only productive beta chains were kept. Every entry covers one CDR3 protein and lists the most common genes and DNA from its rows. V and J calls and clone size were set by TCRdb, not the authors. A total of some 350,000 distinct CDR3 sequences appear in this sample, about an eighth of them only once. The ten top clones hold around 32% of the sample.

Moderately to severely active disease, a Clinical Activity Score of at least 3, a NOSPECS grade of at least 4, and a duration under 3 months were present in ophthalmopathy patients. Patients with uncontrolled infections, other autoimmune diseases, pregnancy or lactation were excluded. Clinical symptoms, serum thyroxine and TRAb, thyroid ultrasound, and orbital computed tomography formed the basis for the diagnoses. Ficoll-Paque density gradient centrifugation was used to isolate PBMCs from about 9.4 ml of fresh peripheral blood. Total RNA was extracted using Trizol reagent, and RNA quality was assessed on an Agilent 2100 Bioanalyzer. This clonotype was seen at least ten times. Its antigen remains unidentified. Within one base of it there is no much larger clone, and no base qualities were kept. The CDR3 runs 18 residues from the cysteine to the phenylalanine. Just the 54-base CDR3 DNA is kept, in frame starting at base 1. For this chain, trimming is 3 bases at the V end and 1 base at the J end, and the number of junction bases without a gene match is 11. As encoded in the germline V gene, CDR1 is SNHLY while CDR2 is FYNNEI.

The source is a middle-aged woman with Graves' ophthalmopathy. The V and J genes are TRBV2 and TRBJ2-1, with 8 middle bases fitting TRBD2. Sequencing was performed on blood. The CDR3 protein sequence reads: CASSEWAGGGISYNEQFF. The nucleotides are TGTGCCAGCAGTGAGTGGGCCGGGGGGGGTATTTCCTACAATGAGCAGTTCTTC.